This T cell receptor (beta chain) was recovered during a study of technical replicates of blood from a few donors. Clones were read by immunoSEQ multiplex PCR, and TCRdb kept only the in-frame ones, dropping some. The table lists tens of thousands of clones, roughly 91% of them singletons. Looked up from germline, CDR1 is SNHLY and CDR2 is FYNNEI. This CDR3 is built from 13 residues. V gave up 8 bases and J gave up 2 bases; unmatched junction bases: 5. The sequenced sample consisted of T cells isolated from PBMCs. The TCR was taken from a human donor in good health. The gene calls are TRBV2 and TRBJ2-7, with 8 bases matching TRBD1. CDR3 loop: CASGGTGAYEQYF. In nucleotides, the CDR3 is TGTGCCAGCGGGGGGACAGGAGCCTACGAGCAGTACTTC.